The entry that follows covers one T cell receptor beta chain sequence. The target antigen is unknown. The record originates from a study of cytomegalovirus exposure and HLA in healthy donors. Study conclusions and caveats: Near-uniform donor sequencing depth was presumed by presence/absence analyses. As a later analysis showed, several of the most significant clusters appeared to be linked to common viral pathogens. Reportedly, HLA-A and HLA-B alleles of most subjects were accurately predicted from TCR beta.

60 Vbeta and 13 Jbeta primers were used in PCR. Only in-frame clones appear in the TCRdb table, and some are missing; sequencing was by immunoSEQ multiplex PCR. The table records about 170,000 clones, about 83% of them present only once. Per germline, CDR1 MNHEY and CDR2 SVGAGI. V shed 2 bases and J 6 bases; nucleotides not matched to a gene: 3. The CDR3 has 13 amino acids. The receptor's source is a girl between 5 and 17 years old in good health and CMV-seropositive. Sequencing input: PBMCs. This sequence joins TRBV6-5 and TRBJ2-7, with 8 bases lining up with TRBD1. The CDR3 DNA reads as TGTGCCAGCAGTTACGACAGGGGAAGCGAGCAGTACTTC. Amino acid sequence: CASSYDRGSEQYF.